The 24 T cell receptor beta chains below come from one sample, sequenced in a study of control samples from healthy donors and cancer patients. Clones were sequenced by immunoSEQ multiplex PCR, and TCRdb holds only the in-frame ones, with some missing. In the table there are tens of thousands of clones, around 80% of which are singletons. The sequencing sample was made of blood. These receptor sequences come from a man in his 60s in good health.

CDR3 amino acids: CASSPWTGQTGELFF. In DNA form, the CDR3 reads TGTGCCAGCAGCCCCTGGACAGGGCAGACCGGGGAGCTGTTTTTT. The rearrangement joins TRBV3-1 (or the pseudogene TRBV3-2) to TRBJ2-2; 8 bases are shared with TRBD1. Looked up from germline, CDR1 is LGHDT and CDR2 is YNNKEL (reference sequence). CDR3 size: 15 residues. V dropped 4 bases and J dropped 5; count of bases not matched to a gene: 6.

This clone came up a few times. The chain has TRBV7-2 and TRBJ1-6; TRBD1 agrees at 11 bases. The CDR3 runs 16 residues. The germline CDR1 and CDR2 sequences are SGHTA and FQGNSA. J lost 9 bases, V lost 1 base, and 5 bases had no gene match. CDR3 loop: CASSLVGTGGSSPLHF. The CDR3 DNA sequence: TGTGCCAGCAGCTTAGTGGGGACAGGGGGAAGTTCACCCCTCCACTTT.

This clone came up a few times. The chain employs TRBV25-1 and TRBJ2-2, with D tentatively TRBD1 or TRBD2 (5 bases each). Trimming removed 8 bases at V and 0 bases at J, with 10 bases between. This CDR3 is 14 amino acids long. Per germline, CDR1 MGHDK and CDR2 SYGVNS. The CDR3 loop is CASRDGSNTGELFF. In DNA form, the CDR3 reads TGTGCCAGCCGGGACGGCTCGAACACCGGGGAGCTGTTTTTT.

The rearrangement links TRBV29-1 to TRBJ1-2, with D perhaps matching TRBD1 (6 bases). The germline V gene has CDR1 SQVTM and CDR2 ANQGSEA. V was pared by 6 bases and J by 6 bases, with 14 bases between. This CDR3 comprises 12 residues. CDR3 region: CSVYRARDGYTF. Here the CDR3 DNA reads TGCAGCGTATACAGGGCTAGGGATGGCTACACCTTC.

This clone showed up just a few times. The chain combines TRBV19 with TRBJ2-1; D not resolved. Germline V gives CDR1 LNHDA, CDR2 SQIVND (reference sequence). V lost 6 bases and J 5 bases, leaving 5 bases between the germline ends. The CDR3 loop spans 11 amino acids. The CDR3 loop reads CASRFHNEQFF. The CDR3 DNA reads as TGTGCCAGTAGGTTTCACAATGAGCAGTTCTTC.

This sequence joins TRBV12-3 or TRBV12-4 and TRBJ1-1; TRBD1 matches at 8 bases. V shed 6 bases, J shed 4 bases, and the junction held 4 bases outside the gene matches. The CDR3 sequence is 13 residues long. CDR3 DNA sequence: TGTGCCAGCAGAGACAGGGGAAGCACTGAAGCTTTCTTT. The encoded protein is CASRDRGSTEAFF.

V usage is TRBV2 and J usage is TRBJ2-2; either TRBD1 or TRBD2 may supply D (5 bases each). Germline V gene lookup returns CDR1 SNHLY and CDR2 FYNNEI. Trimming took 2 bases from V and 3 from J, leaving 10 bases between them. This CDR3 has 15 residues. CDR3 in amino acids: CASSESGLDTGELFF. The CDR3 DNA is TGTGCCAGCAGTGAATCGGGGCTTGACACCGGGGAGCTGTTTTTT.

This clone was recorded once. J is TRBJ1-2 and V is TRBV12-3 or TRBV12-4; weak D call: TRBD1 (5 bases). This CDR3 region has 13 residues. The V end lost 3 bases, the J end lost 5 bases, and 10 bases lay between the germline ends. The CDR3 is CASSLAGDYGYTF. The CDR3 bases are TGTGCCAGCAGTTTGGCGGGGGATTATGGCTACACCTTC.

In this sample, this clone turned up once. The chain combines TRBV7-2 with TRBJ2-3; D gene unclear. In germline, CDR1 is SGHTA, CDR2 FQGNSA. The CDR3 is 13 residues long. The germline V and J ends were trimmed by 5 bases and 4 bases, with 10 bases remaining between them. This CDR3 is CASSPSSSDTQYF. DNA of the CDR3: TGTGCCAGCAGCCCCTCCTCCTCAGATACGCAGTATTTT.

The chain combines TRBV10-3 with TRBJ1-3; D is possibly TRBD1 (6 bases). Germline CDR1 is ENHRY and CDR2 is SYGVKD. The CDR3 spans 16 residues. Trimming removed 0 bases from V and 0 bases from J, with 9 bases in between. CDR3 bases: TGTGCCATCAGTGAGTCGGGGGCAGGCTCTGGAAACACCATATATTTT. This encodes CAISESGAGSGNTIYF.

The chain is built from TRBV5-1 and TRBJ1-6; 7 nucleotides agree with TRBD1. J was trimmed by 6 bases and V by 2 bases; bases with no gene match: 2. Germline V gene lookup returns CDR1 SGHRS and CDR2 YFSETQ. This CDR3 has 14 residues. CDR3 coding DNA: TGCGCCAGCAGCTTACAGGGGAGTAATTCACCCCTCCACTTT. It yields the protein CASSLQGSNSPLHF.

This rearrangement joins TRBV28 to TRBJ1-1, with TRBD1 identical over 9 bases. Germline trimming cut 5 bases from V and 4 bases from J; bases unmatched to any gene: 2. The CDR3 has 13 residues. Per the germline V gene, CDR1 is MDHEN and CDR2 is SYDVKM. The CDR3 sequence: CASSRDRVTEAFF. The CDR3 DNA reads TGTGCCAGCAGTCGGGACAGGGTCACTGAAGCTTTCTTT. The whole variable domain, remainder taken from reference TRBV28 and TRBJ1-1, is DVKVTQSSRYLVKRTGEKVFLECVQDMDHENMFWYRQDPGLGLRLIYFSYDVKMKEKGDIPEGYSVSREKKERFSLILESASTNQTSMYLCASSRDRVTEAFFGQGTRLTVV.

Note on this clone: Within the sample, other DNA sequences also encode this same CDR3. For the CDR3, the DNA is TGCAGCGTTGAAGGTAGAGGTAGGGAGCTGTTTTTT. Protein product: CSVEGRGRELFF. The chain recombines TRBV29-1 with TRBJ2-2, with D hard to call. CDR3 length: 12 residues. Per germline, CDR1 SQVTM and CDR2 ANQGSEA. The ends were cut back, 1 base at V and 9 bases at J, with 9 bases in the middle.

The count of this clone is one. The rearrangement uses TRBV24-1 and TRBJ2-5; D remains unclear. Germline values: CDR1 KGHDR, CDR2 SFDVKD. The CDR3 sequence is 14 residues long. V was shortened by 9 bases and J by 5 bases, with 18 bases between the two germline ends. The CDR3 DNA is TGTGCCACCCTTCGGGTGGGCTACGGGGAGACCCAGTACTTC. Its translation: CATLRVGYGETQYF.

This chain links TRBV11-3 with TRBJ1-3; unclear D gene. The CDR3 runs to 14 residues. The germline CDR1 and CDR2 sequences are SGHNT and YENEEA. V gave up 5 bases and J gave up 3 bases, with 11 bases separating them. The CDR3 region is CASSLLQDGNTIYF. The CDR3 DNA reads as TGTGCCAGCAGCCTACTTCAGGATGGAAACACCATATATTTT.

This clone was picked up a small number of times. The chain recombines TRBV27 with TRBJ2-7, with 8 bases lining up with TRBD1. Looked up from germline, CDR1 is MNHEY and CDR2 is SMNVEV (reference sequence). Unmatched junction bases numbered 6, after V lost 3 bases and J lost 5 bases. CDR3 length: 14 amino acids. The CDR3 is CASSFSDRVHEQYF. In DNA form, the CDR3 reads TGTGCCAGCAGTTTTTCGGACAGGGTCCACGAGCAGTACTTC.

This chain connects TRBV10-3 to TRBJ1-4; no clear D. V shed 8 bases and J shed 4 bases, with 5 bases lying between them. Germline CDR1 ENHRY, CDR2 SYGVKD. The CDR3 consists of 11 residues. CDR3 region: CAIGGNEKLFF. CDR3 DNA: TGTGCCATCGGAGGTAATGAAAAACTGTTTTTT.

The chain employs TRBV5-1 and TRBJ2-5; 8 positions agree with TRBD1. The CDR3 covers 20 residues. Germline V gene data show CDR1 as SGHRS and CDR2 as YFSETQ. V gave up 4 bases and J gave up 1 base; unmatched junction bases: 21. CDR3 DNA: TGCGCCAGCAGCCTTGCACATTCCGGGACAGGACTACCATTCCAAGAGACCCAGTACTTC. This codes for CASSLAHSGTGLPFQETQYF.

The CDR3 DNA reads as TGTGCCAGCAGCCCATTTCCCAGCTCCTACAATGAGCAGTTCTTC. Translating gives CASSPFPSSYNEQFF. The rearrangement uses TRBV7-2 and TRBJ2-1; no clear D gene. This CDR3 is 15 amino acids long. Between the trimmed V and J ends, which lost 5 bases and 0 bases, there was a span of 11 bases. Germline V gene sequence: CDR1 SGHTA, CDR2 FQGNSA.

CDR3 amino acids: CSVVTSGRANEQFF. CDR3 DNA: TGCAGCGTCGTGACTAGCGGGAGAGCCAATGAGCAGTTCTTC. The V gene is TRBV29-1, the J gene TRBJ2-1, with 12 bases fitting TRBD2. The CDR3 runs 14 residues. The germline CDR1 and CDR2 sequences are SQVTM and ANQGSEA. After removal of 6 bases from V and 6 bases from J, the junction contained 6 bases not matched to a gene.

CDR3 nucleotide sequence: TGTGCCAGCAGCCCCCGGGCCCACGAGCAGTACTTC. This codes for CASSPRAHEQYF. This chain uses TRBV11-2 with TRBJ2-7; no clear D. This CDR3 is built from 12 residues. Germline values: CDR1 SGHAT, CDR2 FQNNGV. Trimming took off 5 bases at V and 5 bases at J, with 10 bases between the two ends.

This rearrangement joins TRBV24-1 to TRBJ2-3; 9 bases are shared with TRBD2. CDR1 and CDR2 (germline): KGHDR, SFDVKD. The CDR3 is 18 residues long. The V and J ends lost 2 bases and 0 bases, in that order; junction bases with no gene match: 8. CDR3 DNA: TGTGCCACCAGTGATTCCTTAAAAACTAGCGGGAGCACAGATACGCAGTATTTT. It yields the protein CATSDSLKTSGSTDTQYF.

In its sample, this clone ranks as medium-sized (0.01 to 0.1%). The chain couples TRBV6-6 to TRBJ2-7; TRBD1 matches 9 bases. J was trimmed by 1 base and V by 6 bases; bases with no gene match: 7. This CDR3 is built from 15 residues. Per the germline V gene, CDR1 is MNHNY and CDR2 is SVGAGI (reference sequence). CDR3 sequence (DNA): TGTGCCAGCAGGGACGACAGGGGGTTATCCTACGAGCAGTACTTC. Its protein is CASRDDRGLSYEQYF.

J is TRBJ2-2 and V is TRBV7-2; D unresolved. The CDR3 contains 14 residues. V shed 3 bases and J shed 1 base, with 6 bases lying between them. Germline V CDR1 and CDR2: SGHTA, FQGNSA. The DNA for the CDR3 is TGTGCCAGCAGCTTTTGGGGGAACACCGGGGAGCTGTTTTTT. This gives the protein CASSFWGNTGELFF.